A single sample is the source of the 13 T cell receptor beta chains below, sequenced in a study of tumor-infiltrating lymphocytes in glioblastoma multiforme. Multiple V-beta primers and a C-beta primer amplified TCRB from RNA. TCRdb fed the multiplex PCR reads into MiXCR, producing one record per CDR3 protein. Of 7,000 to 9,500 distinct CDR3 sequences listed, 70% to 80% were seen once; the top ten hold about 70%. The material sequenced was brain tumor tissue. The receptor set was obtained from a male donor with glioblastoma.

For this clonotype: Its ends do not fully match the called genes, so a read error is possible. The CDR3 loop reads CASSQEAGFYERYF. CDR3 DNA sequence: TGTGCAAGCAGCCAAGAAGCGGGGTTCTACGAGCGGTACTTC. The chain has TRBV14 and TRBJ2-7; TRBD2 matches at 7 bases. CDR3 size: 14 residues. The germline V gene encodes CDR1 SGHDN and CDR2 FVKESK.

This clonotype was picked up one time. The chain employs TRBV20-1 and TRBJ2-3; D ambiguous. V shed 2 bases and J shed 0 bases, with 9 bases lying between them. From germline, CDR1 is DFQATT and CDR2 SNEGSKA (reference sequence). This CDR3 is 14 amino acids long. The CDR3 region is CSARYYTSTDTQYF. CDR3 coding DNA: TGCAGTGCTAGATATTACACTAGCACAGATACGCAGTATTTT.

Concerning this clonotype itself: A much larger clone differs from this one at a single base, so this may be a read error. Lacking the conserved final phenylalanine or tryptophan, this CDR3 likely reflects a read error. The CDR3 here is CASSHPTDEQFI. The DNA for the CDR3 is TGCGCCAGCAGCCATCCGACAGATGAGCAGTTCATC. This chain uses TRBV4-1 with TRBJ2-1, with D tentatively TRBD1 (5 bases). The V and J ends lost 3 bases and 8 bases respectively, with 8 bases between them. Germline lookup yields CDR1 MGHRA and CDR2 YSYEKL. The length of the CDR3 is 12 residues.

As regards this clonotype: A junction boundary mismatches the germline segment, possibly from a read error. The V call is TRBV20-1, the J call TRBJ2-5, with 8 nucleotides matching TRBD2. The CDR3 runs to 15 residues. Germline V gives CDR1 DFQATT, CDR2 SNEGSKA (reference sequence). CDR3 loop: CSASPPSGYQESQYF. The CDR3 DNA reads as TGCAGTGCTAGCCCCCCTAGCGGGTACCAAGAGTCCCAGTACTTC.

In regard to this clonotype: Given a much more abundant clone one base away, this may be a read error. The chain joins TRBV5-4 to TRBJ2-2; D is unclear. The CDR3 covers 14 residues. Looked up from germline, CDR1 is SGHNT and CDR2 is YYREEE (reference sequence). The CDR3 here is CANSLVFDGGELFF. The CDR3 bases are TGTGCCAACAGCTTGGTCTTTGACGGCGGGGAGCTGTTTTTT. Full variable domain (missing parts from reference TRBV5-4 and TRBJ2-2): ETGVTQSPTHLIKTRGQQVTLRCSSQSGHNTVSWYQQALGQGPQFIFQYYREEENGRGNFPPRFSGLQFPNYSSELNVNALELDDSALYLCANSLVFDGGELFFGEGSRLTVL.

V gene TRBV6-5 combines with J gene TRBJ2-2, with D unclear. Germline V gene sequence: CDR1 MNHEY, CDR2 SVGAGI. V lost 11 bases and J 2 bases, leaving 24 bases between the germline ends. The CDR3 has 17 residues. CDR3 nucleotides: TGTGCCTGCGCTCTCTACTTAGCCCGAGATAACACCGGGGAGCTGTTTTTT. It encodes CACALYLARDNTGELFF.

J is TRBJ2-7 and V is TRBV5-4, with 10 bases fitting TRBD1. With the DNA end fitting TRBJ2-1 better, the J assignment may be wrong. CDR1 is SGHNT, CDR2 YYREEE, per germline (reference sequence). This CDR3 has 15 amino acids. The CDR3 bases are TGTGCCACCACAACCGGGACAGGGGCTTCGGGTGATCAGTTCTTC. Protein product: CATTTGTGASGDQFF.

Details on this clonotype: One end of the junction does not line up with germline, which may come from a read error. The chain has TRBV20-1 and TRBJ2-7; tentative D call: TRBD2 (6 bases). CDR3 length: 15 residues. The germline V gene has CDR1 DFQATT and CDR2 SNEGSKA (reference sequence). CDR3 sequence reads: CNARIPGTEAYEQYF. CDR3 nucleotides: TGCAATGCTAGAATCCCCGGGACTGAGGCCTACGAGCAGTACTTC.

The chain links TRBV6-5 to TRBJ2-7; 8 positions match TRBD1. Looked up from germline, CDR1 is MNHEY and CDR2 is SVGAGI. This CDR3 spans 13 amino acids. J was trimmed by 6 bases and V by 5 bases; bases with no gene match: 6. This CDR3 is CASSHDRGFEQYF. In nucleotides, the CDR3 is TGTGCCAGCAGTCATGACAGGGGTTTCGAGCAGTACTTC.

A note on this clonotype: One end of the junction does not line up with germline, which may come from a read error. V gene TRBV6-2 or TRBV6-3 combines with J gene TRBJ1-5; perhaps TRBD1 as D (6 bases). Germline lookup yields CDR1 MNHEY and CDR2 SVGEGT. The CDR3 is 14 residues long. CDR3 DNA sequence: TGTGCCAGCAGTTACATGGACAGCAGTCAGCCCCAGCATTTT. As protein: CASSYMDSSQPQHF.

In the case of this clonotype: A junction boundary mismatches the germline segment, possibly from a read error. The chain has TRBV5-4 and TRBJ2-7, with 8 bases lining up with TRBD2. CDR1 and CDR2 (germline): SGHNT, YYREEE (reference sequence). The length of the CDR3 is 14 residues. In DNA, the CDR3 is TGTGCCGGCAGCTTAAGCAGCGGGAGTGACGAACAGTACTTC. Protein: CAGSLSSGSDEQYF.

The chain joins TRBV11-2 to TRBJ2-4, with D possibly being TRBD2 (7 bases). Germline CDR1 is SGHAT and CDR2 is FQNNGV. The CDR3 consists of 14 residues. Trimming shortened V by 3 bases and J by 8 bases, and 14 bases separated the two germline ends. CDR3 residues: CASSLGGGRYIQYF. In DNA, the CDR3 is TGTGCCAGCAGCTTGGGGGGCGGGAGATACATTCAGTACTTC. Full variable domain (remainder filled in from reference TRBV11-2 and TRBJ2-4): EAGVAQSPRYKIIEKRQSVAFWCNPISGHATLYWYQQILGQGPKLLIQFQNNGVVDDSQLPKDRFSAERLKGVDSTLKIQPAKLEDSAVYLCASSLGGGRYIQYFGAGTRLSVL.

This clonotype was seen once. A junction end diverges from the germline sequence, so it may reflect a read error. The J gene is TRBJ2-7, the V gene TRBV11-2, with D possibly TRBD2 on 5 matching bases. The CDR3 has 15 amino acids. Germline V gene data show CDR1 as SGHAT and CDR2 as FQNNGV. For the CDR3, the DNA is TGTGCCAGCTGCTTCTCTAGCCTACCGCTATACGAGCAGTACTTC. Protein sequence: CASCFSSLPLYEQYF.